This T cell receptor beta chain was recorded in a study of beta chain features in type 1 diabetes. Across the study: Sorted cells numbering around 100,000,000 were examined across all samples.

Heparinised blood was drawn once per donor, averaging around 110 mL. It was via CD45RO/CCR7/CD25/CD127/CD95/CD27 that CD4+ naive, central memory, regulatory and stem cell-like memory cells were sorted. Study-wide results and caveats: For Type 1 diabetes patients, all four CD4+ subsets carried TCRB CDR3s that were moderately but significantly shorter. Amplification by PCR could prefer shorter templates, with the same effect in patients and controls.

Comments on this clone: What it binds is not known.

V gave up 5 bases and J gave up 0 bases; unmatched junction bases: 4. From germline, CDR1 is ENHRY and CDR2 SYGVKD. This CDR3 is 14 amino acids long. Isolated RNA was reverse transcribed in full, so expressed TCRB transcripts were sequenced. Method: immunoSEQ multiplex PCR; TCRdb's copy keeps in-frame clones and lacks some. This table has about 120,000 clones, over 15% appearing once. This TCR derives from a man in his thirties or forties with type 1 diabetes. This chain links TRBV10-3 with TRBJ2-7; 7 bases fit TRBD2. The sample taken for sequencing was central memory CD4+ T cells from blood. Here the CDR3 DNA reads TGTGCCATCAGTCTGCGGGGGACCTCCTACGAGCAGTACTTC. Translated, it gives CAISLRGTSYEQYF.